This TCR beta chain emerged from a study of CD8 T cells in ankylosing spondylitis. Germline trimming cut 2 bases from V and 1 base from J; bases unmatched to any gene: 7. The CDR3 is 17 residues long. Germline CDR1 LGHNA, CDR2 YNFKEQ. TCRdb reprocessed the 5' RACE reads via MiXCR and lists one record per CDR3 protein. The repertoire consists of about 220,000 distinct CDR3 sequences, with around 18% occurring once and the leading ten covering roughly 46%. Study findings and constraints: Typical of ankylosing spondylitis blood, it appeared, was a TCR beta motif of about eight highly homologous variants. Matched synovial fluid from ankylosing spondylitis patients was reported to be enriched for disease-linked clones.

This clonotype showed up just a few times. The target antigen is unknown. The J gene is TRBJ2-2, the V gene TRBV4-2; 7 bases align to TRBD2. Sequences were obtained from blood, either unsorted or a sorted T cell fraction (not recorded which). This TCR was recovered from a male donor with ankylosing spondylitis. The CDR3 bases are TGTGCCAGCAGCCAACCCTATCTAGCGGAGAACACCGGGGAGCTGTTTTTT. Translation gives CASSQPYLAENTGELFF.